This TCR beta chain appears in the sequencing data of a study of OX40 agonist ivuxolimab in advanced cancers. Produced via immunoSEQ multiplex PCR; TCRdb's table is partial and in-frame only. The sample lists about 16,000 clones, 84% seen once, with around 72% in the top ten. The CDR3 has 11 residues. V lost 5 bases and J 0 bases, leaving 2 bases between the germline ends. Germline V gene sequence: CDR1 MNHEY, CDR2 SMNVEV (reference sequence). The sequence came from an adult with an advanced solid tumor such as melanoma, head and neck, liver or kidney cancer. Sequenced here: CD4+ or CD8+ T cells sorted from blood, sampled in a trial of the OX40 agonist ivuxolimab. This chain connects TRBV27 to TRBJ2-7; D is undetermined. CDR3 DNA: TGTGCCAGCAGTACCTCCTACGAGCAGTACTTC. Protein: CASSTSYEQYF.